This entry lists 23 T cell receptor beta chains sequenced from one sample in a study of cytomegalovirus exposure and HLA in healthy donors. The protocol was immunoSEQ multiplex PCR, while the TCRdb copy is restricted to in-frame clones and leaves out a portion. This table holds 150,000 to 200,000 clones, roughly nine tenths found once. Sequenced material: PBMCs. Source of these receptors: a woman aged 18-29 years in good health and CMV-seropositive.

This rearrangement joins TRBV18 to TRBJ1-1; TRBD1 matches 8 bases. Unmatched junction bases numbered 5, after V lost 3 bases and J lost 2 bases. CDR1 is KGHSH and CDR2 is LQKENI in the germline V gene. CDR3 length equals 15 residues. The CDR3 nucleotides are TGTGCCAGCTCACCGGGGGACAGGATAAACACTGAAGCTTTCTTT. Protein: CASSPGDRINTEAFF.

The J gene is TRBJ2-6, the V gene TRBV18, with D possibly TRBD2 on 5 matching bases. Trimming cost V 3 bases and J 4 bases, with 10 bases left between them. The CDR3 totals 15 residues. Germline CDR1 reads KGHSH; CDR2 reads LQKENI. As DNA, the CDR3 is TGTGCCAGCTCACCGGAGGTGGCAGGGGCCAACGTCCTGACTTTC. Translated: CASSPEVAGANVLTF. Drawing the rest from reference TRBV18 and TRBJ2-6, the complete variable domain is NAGVMQNPRHLVRRRGQEARLRCSPMKGHSHVYWYRQLPEEGLKFMVYLQKENIIDESGMPKERFSAEFPKEGPSILRIQQVVRGDSAAYFCASSPEVAGANVLTFGAGSRLTVL.

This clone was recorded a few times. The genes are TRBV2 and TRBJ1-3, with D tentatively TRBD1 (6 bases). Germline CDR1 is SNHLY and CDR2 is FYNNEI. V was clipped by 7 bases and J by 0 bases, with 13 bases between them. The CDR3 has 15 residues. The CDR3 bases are TGTGCCAGCACCTATTACAGGGACTCTGGAAACACCATATATTTT. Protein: CASTYYRDSGNTIYF.

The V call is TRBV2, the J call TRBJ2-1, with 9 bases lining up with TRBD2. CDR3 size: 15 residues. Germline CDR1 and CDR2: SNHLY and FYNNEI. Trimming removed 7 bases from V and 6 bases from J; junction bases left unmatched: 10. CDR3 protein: CASKRREGFSNEQFF. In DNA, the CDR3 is TGTGCCAGCAAAAGGCGGGAGGGGTTTAGCAATGAGCAGTTCTTC.

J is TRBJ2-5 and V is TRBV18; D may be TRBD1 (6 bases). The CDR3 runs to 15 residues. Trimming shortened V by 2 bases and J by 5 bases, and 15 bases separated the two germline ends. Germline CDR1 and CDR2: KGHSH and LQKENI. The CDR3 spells CASSPSRGNGETQYF. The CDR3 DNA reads TGTGCCAGCTCACCAAGCAGGGGAAACGGTGAGACCCAGTACTTC.

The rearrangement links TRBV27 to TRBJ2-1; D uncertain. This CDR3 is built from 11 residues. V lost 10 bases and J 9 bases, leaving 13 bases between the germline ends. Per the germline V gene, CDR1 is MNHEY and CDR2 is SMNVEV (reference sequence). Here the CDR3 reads CATSRNFEQFF. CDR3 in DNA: TGTGCCACTTCGAGGAATTTTGAGCAGTTCTTC.

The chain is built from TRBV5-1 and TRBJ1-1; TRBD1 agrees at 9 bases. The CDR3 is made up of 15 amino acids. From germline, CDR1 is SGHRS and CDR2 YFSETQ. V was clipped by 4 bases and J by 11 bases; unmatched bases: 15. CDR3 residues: CASSAFRDREKMAFF. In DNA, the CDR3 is TGCGCCAGCAGCGCTTTCCGGGACAGGGAAAAGATGGCTTTCTTT.

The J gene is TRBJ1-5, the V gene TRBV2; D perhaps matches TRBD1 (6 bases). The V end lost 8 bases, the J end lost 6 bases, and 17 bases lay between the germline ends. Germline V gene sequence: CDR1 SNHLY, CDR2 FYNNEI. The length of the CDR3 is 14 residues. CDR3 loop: CASGRGNLGQPQHF. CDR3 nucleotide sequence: TGTGCCAGCGGCAGGGGAAATTTGGGTCAGCCCCAGCATTTT.

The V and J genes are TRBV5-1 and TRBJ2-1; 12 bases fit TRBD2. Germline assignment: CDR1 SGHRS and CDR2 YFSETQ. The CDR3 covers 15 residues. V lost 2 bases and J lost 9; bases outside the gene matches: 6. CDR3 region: CASSLASGGASEQFF. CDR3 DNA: TGCGCCAGCAGCTTAGCTAGCGGGGGGGCTAGTGAGCAGTTCTTC.

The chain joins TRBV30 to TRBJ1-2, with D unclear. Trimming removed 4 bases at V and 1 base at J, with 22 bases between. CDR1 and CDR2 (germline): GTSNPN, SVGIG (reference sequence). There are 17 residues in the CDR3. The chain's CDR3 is CAWTSTIWRVLNYGYTF. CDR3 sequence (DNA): TGTGCCTGGACTTCAACCATCTGGAGGGTCCTTAACTATGGCTACACCTTC.

The CDR3 protein is CAWTGTQVLSYGYTF. The DNA of the CDR3 is TGTGCCTGGACCGGGACACAGGTTTTATCCTATGGCTACACCTTC. The chain employs TRBV30 and TRBJ1-2; possibly TRBD1 for D (6 bases). Trimming removed 4 bases from V and 4 bases from J, with 19 bases in between. The CDR3 sequence is 15 residues long. Per germline, CDR1 GTSNPN and CDR2 SVGIG (reference sequence).

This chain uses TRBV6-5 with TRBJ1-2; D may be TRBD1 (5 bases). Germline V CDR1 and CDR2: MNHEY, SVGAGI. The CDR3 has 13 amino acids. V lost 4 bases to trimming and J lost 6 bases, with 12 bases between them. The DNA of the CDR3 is TGTGCCAGCAGTTCCAGGGTGGCAAATGGCTACACCTTC. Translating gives CASSSRVANGYTF.

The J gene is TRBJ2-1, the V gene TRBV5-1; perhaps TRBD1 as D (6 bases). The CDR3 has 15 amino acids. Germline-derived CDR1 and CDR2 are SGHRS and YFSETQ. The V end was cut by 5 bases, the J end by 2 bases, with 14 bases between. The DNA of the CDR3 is TGCGCCAGCAGATGGGCAGGACAGCCCTACAATGAGCAGTTCTTC. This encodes CASRWAGQPYNEQFF.

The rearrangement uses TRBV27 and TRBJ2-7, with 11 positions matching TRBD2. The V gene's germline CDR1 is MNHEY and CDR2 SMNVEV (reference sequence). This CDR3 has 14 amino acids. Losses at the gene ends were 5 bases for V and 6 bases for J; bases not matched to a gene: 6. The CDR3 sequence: CASSVAGGPGEQYF. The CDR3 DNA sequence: TGTGCCAGCAGTGTAGCGGGAGGGCCGGGCGAGCAGTACTTC.

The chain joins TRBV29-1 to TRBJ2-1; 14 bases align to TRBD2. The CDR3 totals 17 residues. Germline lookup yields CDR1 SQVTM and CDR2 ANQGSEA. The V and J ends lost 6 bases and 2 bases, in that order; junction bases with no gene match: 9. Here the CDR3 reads CSVAGTSGRIPYNEQFF. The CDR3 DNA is TGCAGCGTCGCTGGGACTAGCGGGAGAATTCCCTACAATGAGCAGTTCTTC.

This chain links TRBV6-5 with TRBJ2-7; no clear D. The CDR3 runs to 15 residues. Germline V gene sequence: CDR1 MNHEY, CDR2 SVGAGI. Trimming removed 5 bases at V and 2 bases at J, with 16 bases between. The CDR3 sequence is CASSRGVDGTYEQYF. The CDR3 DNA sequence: TGTGCCAGCAGTCGAGGTGTAGACGGAACCTACGAGCAGTACTTC.

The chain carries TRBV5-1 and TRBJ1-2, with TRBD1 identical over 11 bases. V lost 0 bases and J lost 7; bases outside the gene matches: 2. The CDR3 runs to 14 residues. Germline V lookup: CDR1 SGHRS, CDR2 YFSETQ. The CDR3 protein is CASSLAGTGGGYTF. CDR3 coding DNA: TGCGCCAGCAGCTTGGCCGGGACAGGGGGTGGCTACACCTTC.

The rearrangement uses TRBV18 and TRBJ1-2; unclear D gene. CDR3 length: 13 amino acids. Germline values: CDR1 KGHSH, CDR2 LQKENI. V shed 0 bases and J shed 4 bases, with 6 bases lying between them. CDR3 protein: CASSPPSVYGYTF. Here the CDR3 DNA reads TGTGCCAGCTCACCACCTTCAGTCTATGGCTACACCTTC.

The CDR3 sequence: CATSSSGPFREQFF. CDR3 bases: TGTGCCACCAGCAGTTCGGGTCCTTTTAGGGAGCAGTTCTTC. The V and J genes are TRBV15 and TRBJ2-1; D is ambiguous. Looked up from germline, CDR1 is LNHNV and CDR2 is YYDKDF (reference sequence). The ends were cut back, 3 bases at V and 10 bases at J, with 16 bases in the middle. The CDR3 spans 14 residues.

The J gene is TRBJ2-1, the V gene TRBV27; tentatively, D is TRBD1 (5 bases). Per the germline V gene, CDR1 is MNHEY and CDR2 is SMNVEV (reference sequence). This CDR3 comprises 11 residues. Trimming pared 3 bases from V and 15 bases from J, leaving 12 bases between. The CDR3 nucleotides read TGTGCCAGCAGTTTCTCTGGGGCGGCGTTCTTC. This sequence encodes CASSFSGAAFF.

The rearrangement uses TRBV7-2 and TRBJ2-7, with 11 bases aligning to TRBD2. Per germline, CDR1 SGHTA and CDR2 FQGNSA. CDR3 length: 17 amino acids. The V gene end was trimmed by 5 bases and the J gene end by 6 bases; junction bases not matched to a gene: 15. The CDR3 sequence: CASSPYTSGGPYPEQYF. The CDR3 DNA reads TGTGCCAGCAGCCCTTATACTAGCGGGGGTCCCTATCCCGAGCAGTACTTC.

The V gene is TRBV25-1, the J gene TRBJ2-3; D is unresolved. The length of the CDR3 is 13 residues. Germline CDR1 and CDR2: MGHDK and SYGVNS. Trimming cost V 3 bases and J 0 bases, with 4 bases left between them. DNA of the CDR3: TGTGCCAGCAGTGACTCTAGCACAGATACGCAGTATTTT. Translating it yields CASSDSSTDTQYF.

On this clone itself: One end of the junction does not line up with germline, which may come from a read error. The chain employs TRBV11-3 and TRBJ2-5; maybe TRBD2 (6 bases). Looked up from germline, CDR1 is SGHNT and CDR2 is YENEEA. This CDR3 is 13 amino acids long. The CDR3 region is CASSLGGEEAQYF. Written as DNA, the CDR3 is TGTGCCAGCAGCTTAGGCGGGGAAGAGGCCCAGTACTTC.